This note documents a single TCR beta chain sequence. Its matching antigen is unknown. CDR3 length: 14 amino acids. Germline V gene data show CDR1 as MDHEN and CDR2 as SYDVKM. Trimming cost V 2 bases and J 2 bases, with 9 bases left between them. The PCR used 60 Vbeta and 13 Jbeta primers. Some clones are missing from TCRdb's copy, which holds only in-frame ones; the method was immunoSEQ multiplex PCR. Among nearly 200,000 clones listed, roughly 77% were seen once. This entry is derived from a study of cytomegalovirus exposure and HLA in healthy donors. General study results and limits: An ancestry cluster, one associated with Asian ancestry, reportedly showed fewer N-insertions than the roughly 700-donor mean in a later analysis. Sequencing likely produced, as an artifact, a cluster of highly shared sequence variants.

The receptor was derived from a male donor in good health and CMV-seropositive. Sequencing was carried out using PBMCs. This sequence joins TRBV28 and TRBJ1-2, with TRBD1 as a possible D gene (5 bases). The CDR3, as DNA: TGTGCCAGCAGTTTACGGGCAGGGAACTATGGCTACACCTTC. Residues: CASSLRAGNYGYTF.